What follows are 15 T cell receptor beta chains derived from one specimen sequenced in a study of tumor-infiltrating lymphocytes in primary liver carcinoma. The researchers produced TCR beta cDNA from around 500 ng total RNA with a constant-region primer. Each TCR beta library was derived from three nested multiplex PCR rounds that employed slightly modified ARM-PCR. Primers for the first two PCR rounds were TRBV1-TRBV30 forward primers and a C-beta reverse primer (10 cycles per round). One entry per CDR3 protein results from TCRdb running MiXCR on the multiplex PCR reads. The data hold hundreds of thousands of distinct CDR3 sequences, with approximately 65% observed a single time. Both blood RNA, taken from unsorted whole blood, and germline DNA were extracted. The sample comprised peripheral blood. These TCRs come from a man between 35 and 55 years old with primary liver carcinoma and hepatitis B virus infection.

A note on this clonotype: This may stem from a read error, because a much larger clone lies one nucleotide away. The CDR3 DNA is TGTGCCAGCAGTTTAGTTCCGATGGGCGAAGAACTGTTTTTT. It encodes CASSLVPMGEELFF. V usage is TRBV12-3 or TRBV12-4 and J usage is TRBJ1-4, with unresolved D. The length of the CDR3 is 14 residues. The V and J ends lost 1 base and 12 bases respectively, with 15 bases between them.

This clonotype was found once. This sequence may be a read error, since a much larger clone differs from it by one base. The rearrangement joins TRBV6-5 to TRBJ1-2; D is unresolved. The CDR3 is made up of 13 amino acids. The V end was cut by 0 bases, the J end by 7 bases, with 9 bases between. In germline, CDR1 is MNHEY, CDR2 SVGAGI. CDR3 DNA sequence: TGTGCCAGCAGTTACTCGCACGGGAGTGGCTACACCTTC. Protein sequence: CASSYSHGSGYTF.

The sample holds a few counts of this clonotype. The CDR3 reads CASSGDLEEQFF. The CDR3 coding sequence is TGTGCCAGCAGTGGTGATTTGGAGGAGCAGTTCTTC. The J gene is TRBJ2-1, the V gene TRBV2, with unresolved D. Germline CDR1 is SNHLY and CDR2 is FYNNEI. The CDR3 runs 12 residues. V was trimmed by 4 bases and J by 10 bases, leaving 11 bases between them.

The chain carries TRBV7-8 and TRBJ2-1, with no clear D. The ends were cut back, 5 bases at V and 7 bases at J, with 15 bases in the middle. The CDR3 length is 14 residues. The germline CDR1 and CDR2 sequences are SGHVS and FQNEAQ. CDR3 residues: CASSPSASKNEQFF. The CDR3 bases are TGTGCCAGCAGCCCTAGTGCCAGTAAAAATGAGCAGTTCTTC. The complete variable domain, with remaining parts taken from reference TRBV7-8 and TRBJ2-1, reads GAGVSQSPRYKVAKRGQDVALRCDPISGHVSLFWYQQALGQGPEFLTYFQNEAQLDKSGLPSDRFFAERPEGSVSTLKIQRTQQEDSAVYLCASSPSASKNEQFFGPGTRLTVL.

This clonotype was detected many times. The CDR3 coding sequence is TGCAGCGGGGGACTAGCGCCCTACGAGCAGTACTTC. It codes for CSGGLAPYEQYF. This rearrangement joins TRBV29-1 to TRBJ2-7, with TRBD2 matching over 10 bases. The CDR3 spans 12 residues. CDR1 is SQVTM and CDR2 is ANQGSEA in the germline V gene. V gave up 7 bases and J gave up 2 bases; unmatched junction bases: 2.

J is TRBJ2-6 and V is TRBV28, with 7 bases fitting TRBD2. The CDR3 sequence is 16 residues long. Germline CDR1 reads MDHEN; CDR2 reads SYDVKM. The V gene end was trimmed by 4 bases and the J gene end by 3 bases; junction bases not matched to a gene: 6. In nucleotides, the CDR3 is TGTGCCAGCAGTTCCTGGGGGGGGAGTGGGGCCAACGTCCTGACTTTC. It codes for CASSSWGGSGANVLTF.

In its sample, this clonotype was seen a few times. Sequence at one end of the junction differs from germline and may be a read error. The rearrangement joins TRBV6-1 to TRBJ1-2, with 11 bases fitting TRBD1. CDR1 MNHNS and CDR2 SASEGT come from the germline V gene. The CDR3 length is 15 residues. CDR3 sequence: CASSEGTGGRHGYTF. The CDR3 bases are TGTGCCAGCAGCGAAGGGACAGGGGGAAGGCATGGCTACACCTTC.

In the case of this clonotype: Germline is not matched at one junction end, which may reflect a read error. The gene calls are TRBV11-2 and TRBJ2-1, with TRBD1 identical over 9 bases. The V gene's germline CDR1 is SGHAT and CDR2 FQNNGV. The CDR3 contains 15 residues. CDR3 bases: TGTGCCAGCAGCAGAGACAGGGGGAGTTACATTGAGCAGTTCTTT. It specifies CASSRDRGSYIEQFF.

In this sample, this clonotype turned up once. The chain uses TRBV29-1 and TRBJ2-3; D perhaps matches TRBD2 (5 bases). Germline-derived CDR1 and CDR2 are SQVTM and ANQGSEA. The CDR3 runs to 12 residues. CDR3 nucleotides: TGCAGTGTGTTGAGCGGAACAGATGCGAAGTATTTT. It yields the protein CSVLSGTDAKYF.

Turning to this clonotype: One junction end does not reproduce the germline sequence, and a read error may be involved. The chain carries TRBV5-6 and TRBJ1-4, with TRBD1 matching 9 bases. The CDR3 extends over 16 amino acids. The germline V gene has CDR1 SGHDT and CDR2 YYEEEE. CDR3: CTSSGRLGDRAEKLFF. CDR3 nucleotide sequence: TGTACCAGCAGCGGTCGGTTAGGGGACAGGGCTGAAAAACTGTTTTTC. Based on the CDR3 plus reference TRBV5-6 and TRBJ1-4, the full variable domain is DAGVTQSPTHLIKTRGQQVTLRCSPKSGHDTVSWYQQALGQGPQFIFQYYEEEERQRGNFPDRFSGHQFPNYSSELNVNALLLGDSALYLCTSSGRLGDRAEKLFFGSGTQLSVL.

Details on this clonotype: The junction departs from the called germline gene at one end, perhaps through a read error. V and J are TRBV6-2 or TRBV6-3 and TRBJ1-3; D not resolved. The CDR3 consists of 14 residues. The germline V gene encodes CDR1 MNHEY and CDR2 SVGEGT. The CDR3 protein is CASSYPDSGNTVYF. The CDR3 DNA reads TGTGCCAGCAGTTACCCGGATTCTGGAAACACCGTATATTTT.

As regards this clonotype: The junction and the germline gene differ at one end; a read error may be behind it. This chain uses TRBV7-9 with TRBJ1-1; D possibly corresponds to TRBD1 (5 bases). Germline V CDR1 and CDR2: SEHNR, FQNEAQ (reference sequence). This CDR3 spans 14 amino acids. Here the CDR3 DNA reads TGTGTCAGCAGCTTATACAGGTACGGCACTGAAGCTTTCTTT. This sequence encodes CVSSLYRYGTEAFF.

This clonotype was recorded at least ten times. The chain links TRBV6-5 to TRBJ2-2, with TRBD1 matching 10 bases. V was clipped by 5 bases and J by 4 bases; unmatched bases: 4. CDR1 MNHEY and CDR2 SVGAGI come from the germline V gene. The CDR3 is 15 amino acids. The CDR3 sequence is CASSDRGLSTGELFF. DNA for the CDR3: TGTGCCAGCAGTGACAGGGGGCTGAGCACCGGGGAGCTGTTTTTT.

This clonotype occurred once. V is TRBV30 and J is TRBJ2-3, with TRBD1 matching 8 bases. Losses at the gene ends were 2 bases for V and 6 bases for J; bases not matched to a gene: 10. Germline CDR1 GTSNPN, CDR2 SVGIG (reference sequence). CDR3 length: 15 residues. CDR3: CAWSLPGGGVDTQYF. CDR3 sequence (DNA): TGTGCCTGGAGTTTACCAGGGGGCGGAGTGGATACGCAGTATTTT.

A remark on this clonotype: A much larger clone lies a single base off, so this may be a read error. The rearrangement uses TRBV12-3 or TRBV12-4 and TRBJ1-6, with TRBD1 identical over 9 bases. The CDR3 runs 14 residues. CDR3 coding DNA: TGTGCCGGCAGTCCACAGGGGGCATTGTCACCCCTCCACTTT. This sequence encodes CAGSPQGALSPLHF.